The 21 T cell receptor beta chains reported below all come from one sample, sequenced in a study of blood T cell repertoires in COVID-19. Libraries were prepared by immunoSEQ multiplex PCR; TCRdb keeps only in-frame clonotypes and omits some of them. Of 150,000 or so clones in the sample, roughly 90% were seen once. The sample was peripheral blood. All receptors derive from a woman aged 50 to 65 with acute or convalescent COVID-19.

This rearrangement joins TRBV7-9 to TRBJ2-7; weak D call: TRBD1 (5 bases). V dropped 3 bases and J dropped 3 bases, with 15 bases sitting between them. CDR1 is SEHNR and CDR2 is FQNEAQ in the germline V gene (reference sequence). The CDR3 consists of 15 residues. The CDR3 nucleotides read TGTGCCAGCAGCTTCTTGGGGCAGGGCGTCTACGAGCAGTACTTC. Protein sequence: CASSFLGQGVYEQYF.

This sequence joins TRBV14 and TRBJ1-1; D gene ambiguous. The length of the CDR3 is 13 residues. CDR1 is SGHDN and CDR2 is FVKESK in the germline V gene. The ends were cut back, 1 base at V and 9 bases at J, with 12 bases in the middle. CDR3 nucleotides: TGTGCCAGCAGCCAAGGCGTGAGGGTCCAAGCTTTCTTT. It specifies CASSQGVRVQAFF.

This sequence joins TRBV7-2 and TRBJ2-1; D gene unclear. Trimming pared 3 bases from V and 8 bases from J, leaving 17 bases between. CDR1 is SGHTA and CDR2 is FQGNSA in the germline V gene. The CDR3 is made up of 15 amino acids. Written as DNA, the CDR3 is TGTGCCAGCAGCTTTGGAGCCGGCCGCGACGATGAGCAGTTCTTC. This sequence encodes CASSFGAGRDDEQFF.

The rearrangement links TRBV2 to TRBJ1-4; maybe TRBD1 (6 bases). The ends were cut back, 5 bases at V and 5 bases at J, with 18 bases in the middle. The CDR3 contains 16 residues. Germline V gene data show CDR1 as SNHLY and CDR2 as FYNNEI. For the CDR3, the DNA is TGTGCCAGCAGTCCCACAGGGAGAGCCACCAATGAAAAACTGTTTTTT. Translated: CASSPTGRATNEKLFF. The full variable domain, in which reference TRBV2 and TRBJ1-4 provide the parts outside the CDR3, is EPEVTQTPSHQVTQMGQEVILRCVPISNHLYFYWYRQILGQKVEFLVSFYNNEISEKSEIFDDQFSVERPDGSNFTLKIRSTKLEDSAMYFCASSPTGRATNEKLFFGSGTQLSVL.

This clone was seen only a few times. V is TRBV19 and J is TRBJ1-1; D is perhaps TRBD1 (6 bases). V was pared by 3 bases and J by 2 bases, with 10 bases between. Germline CDR1 is LNHDA and CDR2 is SQIVND (reference sequence). CDR3 size: 14 residues. The CDR3 reads CASSIRGANTEAFF. The DNA of the CDR3 is TGTGCCAGTAGTATTCGGGGGGCCAACACTGAAGCTTTCTTT.

The chain carries TRBV7-2 and TRBJ2-3; D unclear. Trimming removed 5 bases from V and 5 bases from J, with 8 bases in between. The CDR3 runs to 12 residues. CDR1 is SGHTA, CDR2 FQGNSA, per germline. The CDR3 region is CASSQYGDTQYF. Written as DNA, the CDR3 is TGTGCCAGCAGCCAATACGGAGATACGCAGTATTTT. The complete variable domain, with remaining parts taken from reference TRBV7-2 and TRBJ2-3, reads GAGVSQSPSNKVTEKGKDVELRCDPISGHTALYWYRQSLGQGLEFLIYFQGNSAPDKSGLPSDRFSAERTGGSVSTLTIQRTQQEDSAVYLCASSQYGDTQYFGPGTRLTVL.

The rearrangement joins TRBV19 to TRBJ1-2, with D possibly being TRBD1 (5 bases). The V gene lost 4 bases and the J gene lost 3 bases, with 12 bases spanning the gap. This CDR3 contains 14 residues. Germline V CDR1 and CDR2: LNHDA, SQIVND (reference sequence). This CDR3 reads CASSRLRGDYGYTF. The CDR3 DNA sequence: TGTGCCAGTAGTAGATTGCGGGGGGACTATGGCTACACCTTC. Filled out from reference TRBV19 and TRBJ1-2, the complete variable domain reads DGGITQSPKYLFRKEGQNVTLSCEQNLNHDAMYWYRQDPGQGLRLIYYSQIVNDFQKGDIAEGYSVSREKKESFPLTVTSAQKNPTAFYLCASSRLRGDYGYTFGSGTRLTVV.

This chain connects TRBV6-5 to TRBJ2-6, with D possibly matching TRBD1 (6 bases). Per the germline V gene, CDR1 is MNHEY and CDR2 is SVGAGI. The CDR3 is 16 residues long. V gave up 4 bases and J gave up 0 bases, with 10 bases separating them. The CDR3 region has the DNA TGTGCCAGCAGTTCAGGGGATTCCTCTGGGGCCAACGTCCTGACTTTC. Protein sequence: CASSSGDSSGANVLTF.

CDR3 region: CAREGTGMKGELFF. For the CDR3, the DNA is TGTGCCAGGGAGGGGACTGGGATGAAAGGGGAGCTGTTTTTT. J is TRBJ2-2 and V is TRBV2, with D perhaps TRBD2 (6 bases). The CDR3 is made up of 14 amino acids. V was trimmed by 9 bases and J by 8 bases, leaving 19 bases between them. Germline loops: CDR1 SNHLY, CDR2 FYNNEI.

This sequence joins TRBV27 and TRBJ1-2; D remains unclear. V shed 5 bases and J shed 0 bases, with 7 bases lying between them. The V gene's germline CDR1 is MNHEY and CDR2 SMNVEV (reference sequence). This CDR3 contains 13 residues. CDR3 nucleotide sequence: TGTGCCAGCAGTCCTACCCCTAACTATGGCTACACCTTC. Its protein product is CASSPTPNYGYTF.

The rearrangement joins TRBV9 to TRBJ2-3; the match to TRBD2 covers 9 bases. Trimming removed 0 bases from V and 7 bases from J; junction bases left unmatched: 12. CDR1 and CDR2 from the germline V gene are SGDLS and YYNGEE. The CDR3 consists of 17 residues. The CDR3 DNA reads as TGTGCCAGCAGCGTAGGGCGGGGGGGCCTCCTTAACAATACGCAGTATTTT. Its protein is CASSVGRGGLLNNTQYF.

The CDR3 is CASSIAEFYGYTF. The CDR3 bases are TGTGCCAGTAGTATTGCAGAATTCTATGGCTACACCTTC. The chain combines TRBV19 with TRBJ1-2, with D unclear. V was cut by 3 bases and J by 4 bases, with 9 bases left in between. The germline V gene has CDR1 LNHDA and CDR2 SQIVND (reference sequence). This CDR3 spans 13 amino acids. Combining the CDR3 with reference TRBV19 and TRBJ1-2 gives the whole variable domain DGGITQSPKYLFRKEGQNVTLSCEQNLNHDAMYWYRQDPGQGLRLIYYSQIVNDFQKGDIAEGYSVSREKKESFPLTVTSAQKNPTAFYLCASSIAEFYGYTFGSGTRLTVV.

This sequence joins TRBV6-5 and TRBJ2-3; maybe TRBD2 (5 bases). The CDR3 length is 15 residues. The V and J ends lost 7 bases and 3 bases respectively, with 17 bases between them. Looked up from germline, CDR1 is MNHEY and CDR2 is SVGAGI. CDR3 in DNA: TGTGCCAGCATACCTTCTCCGGACTTGACAGATACGCAGTATTTT. Protein product: CASIPSPDLTDTQYF.

This clone occurred a few times. The gene calls are TRBV9 and TRBJ1-2; 7 nucleotides line up with TRBD1. The CDR3 runs to 15 residues. The germline V gene has CDR1 SGDLS and CDR2 YYNGEE. Losses at the gene ends were 3 bases for V and 2 bases for J; bases not matched to a gene: 7. The CDR3 protein is CASSASTGLNYGYTF. CDR3 nucleotide sequence: TGTGCCAGCAGCGCCTCGACAGGGTTGAACTATGGCTACACCTTC.

The chain uses TRBV4-1 and TRBJ1-1; TRBD1 matches at 9 bases. With V trimmed by 1 base and J by 4 bases, 7 bases remained unmatched. Germline V gene lookup returns CDR1 MGHRA and CDR2 YSYEKL. This CDR3 is built from 16 residues. The CDR3 region is CASSQGGGTGITEAFF. The CDR3 DNA reads as TGCGCCAGCAGCCAAGGAGGAGGGACAGGGATCACTGAAGCTTTCTTT.

This sequence joins TRBV10-3 and TRBJ1-4; D gene unclear. Germline CDR1 and CDR2: ENHRY and SYGVKD. The CDR3 loop spans 14 amino acids. V lost 4 bases, J lost 11 bases, and 17 bases lay in between. CDR3 sequence: CAISARGEDSKLFF. The CDR3 bases are TGTGCCATCAGTGCCCGGGGAGAGGATTCGAAACTGTTTTTT.

This chain uses TRBV29-1 with TRBJ1-2; no clear D gene. CDR3 length: 16 amino acids. V lost 3 bases and J lost 0, with 17 bases in between. The V gene's germline CDR1 is SQVTM and CDR2 ANQGSEA. This chain's CDR3 is CSVEYNPESPNYGYTF. The DNA for the CDR3 is TGCAGCGTTGAGTACAACCCAGAAAGTCCTAACTATGGCTACACCTTC.

The chain employs TRBV7-9 and TRBJ1-2, with no clear D. With 1 base removed from V and 1 base from J, the gap between germline ends came to 16 bases. CDR3 size: 17 residues. Germline CDR1 SEHNR, CDR2 FQNEAQ (reference sequence). CDR3 DNA: TGTGCCAGCAGCTTAGGATTAGTACAGTTCATTAACTATGGCTACACCTTC. Residues: CASSLGLVQFINYGYTF.

The chain links TRBV15 to TRBJ1-3; TRBD1 agrees at 9 bases. The CDR3 loop spans 17 amino acids. Germline loops: CDR1 LNHNV, CDR2 YYDKDF (reference sequence). The J segment lost 0 bases and the V segment lost 3 bases, leaving 6 bases of the junction unmatched. The CDR3 bases are TGTGCCACCAGCAGGGGGACAGGGATGGTCTCTGGAAACACCATATATTTT. Residues: CATSRGTGMVSGNTIYF. Based on the CDR3 plus reference TRBV15 and TRBJ1-3, the full variable domain is DAMVIQNPRYQVTQFGKPVTLSCSQTLNHNVMYWYQQKSSQAPKLLFHYYDKDFNNEADTPDNFQSRRPNTSFCFLDIRSPGLGDTAMYLCATSRGTGMVSGNTIYFGEGSWLTVV.

In its sample, this clone was seen once. The chain uses TRBV7-2 and TRBJ1-6; no definite D call. Germline V gene data show CDR1 as SGHTA and CDR2 as FQGNSA. The V gene lost 2 bases and the J gene lost 7 bases, with 3 bases spanning the gap. This CDR3 has 12 residues. The CDR3 protein is CASSLTNSPLHF. The CDR3 nucleotides are TGTGCCAGCAGCTTAACAAATTCACCCCTCCACTTT.

V is TRBV15 and J is TRBJ2-2, with 8 bases aligning to TRBD1. Germline V CDR1 and CDR2: LNHNV, YYDKDF (reference sequence). The J segment lost 1 base and the V segment lost 3 bases, leaving 4 bases of the junction unmatched. The CDR3 consists of 16 residues. Written as DNA, the CDR3 is TGTGCCACCAGCAGCGAGGGGACAGGGAACACCGGGGAGCTGTTTTTT. Residues: CATSSEGTGNTGELFF.